The next 24 T cell receptor beta chains were all read from a single sample in a study of beta chain features in type 1 diabetes. The isolated RNA, all of it, was reverse transcribed, so expressed TCRB transcripts were what got sequenced. The data were produced by immunoSEQ multiplex PCR, yet TCRdb's version contains in-frame clones alone and is incomplete. Found here are 140,000 to 150,000 clones, 8% to 13% of them singletons; the top ten hold roughly 1.3%. Sequenced input: naive CD4+ T cells from blood. All receptors derive from a man between 18 and 35 years old in good health.

The CDR3: CASSLVDRDYGYTF. The CDR3 nucleotides are TGTGCCAGCAGCTTAGTTGACAGGGACTATGGCTACACCTTC. The chain links TRBV7-6 to TRBJ1-2; 7 bases match TRBD1. Looked up from germline, CDR1 is SGHVS and CDR2 is FNYEAQ. CDR3 length equals 14 residues. J lost 3 bases, V lost 1 base, and 2 bases had no gene match.

The chain uses TRBV7-8 and TRBJ2-7, with D hard to call. The germline gives CDR1 SGHVS, CDR2 FQNEAQ. Trimming took off 1 base at V and 2 bases at J, with 12 bases between the two ends. This CDR3 contains 15 residues. CDR3 DNA: TGTGCCAGCAGCTTAGGACCAGGAAATACCTACGAGCAGTACTTC. Translating it yields CASSLGPGNTYEQYF. The entire variable domain, with the rest obtained from reference TRBV7-8 and TRBJ2-7, is as follows: GAGVSQSPRYKVAKRGQDVALRCDPISGHVSLFWYQQALGQGPEFLTYFQNEAQLDKSGLPSDRFFAERPEGSVSTLKIQRTQQEDSAVYLCASSLGPGNTYEQYFGPGTRLTVT.

This clone was seen a few times. This chain links TRBV7-9 with TRBJ2-3, with 7 bases aligning to TRBD2. Germline CDR1 SEHNR, CDR2 FQNEAQ (reference sequence). The junction had 7 bases not matched to a gene; V was cut back by 3 bases and J by 7 bases. CDR3 length: 14 amino acids. CDR3 amino acids: CASSLAGDPYTQYF. The DNA of the CDR3 is TGTGCCAGCAGCTTGGCGGGGGACCCATATACGCAGTATTTT.

The genes are TRBV25-1 and TRBJ2-5; TRBD1 matches 9 bases. The DNA end is more similar to TRBJ2-7, so the J call may be wrong. CDR3 length equals 13 residues. Germline V gives CDR1 MGHDK, CDR2 SYGVNS. The CDR3 region is CASSEDRGNEQYF. CDR3 nucleotide sequence: TGTGCCAGCAGTGAAGACAGGGGGAACGAGCAGTACTTC.

The chain links TRBV5-5 to TRBJ2-5, with 8 positions matching TRBD1. Looked up from germline, CDR1 is SGHKS and CDR2 is YYEKEE (reference sequence). After removal of 4 bases from V and 2 bases from J, the junction contained 10 bases not matched to a gene. CDR3 length equals 16 residues. Here the CDR3 DNA reads TGTGCCAGCAGCCCAGCCTGGACAGGGCCGCAAGAGACCCAGTACTTC. Protein product: CASSPAWTGPQETQYF.

The chain employs TRBV2 and TRBJ2-3; TRBD2 matches 10 bases. CDR3 size: 15 residues. CDR1 and CDR2 (germline): SNHLY, FYNNEI. The junction had 7 bases not matched to a gene; V was cut back by 6 bases and J by 4 bases. The CDR3 sequence is CASSYSGTSADTQYF. Written as DNA, the CDR3 is TGTGCCAGCAGCTACTCCGGGACTAGCGCAGATACGCAGTATTTT.

The chain employs TRBV6-1 and TRBJ1-1; D perhaps matches TRBD1 (6 bases). This CDR3 is 12 amino acids long. The V end lost 2 bases, the J end lost 11 bases, and 12 bases lay between the germline ends. Per the germline V gene, CDR1 is MNHNS and CDR2 is SASEGT. CDR3 DNA sequence: TGTGCCAGCAGTGAACAGGGGCTTCGGGCTTTCTTT. The encoded protein is CASSEQGLRAFF.

This chain links TRBV7-3 with TRBJ2-7; D is ambiguous. V shed 2 bases and J shed 4 bases, with 3 bases lying between them. CDR1 SGHTA and CDR2 FQGTGA come from the germline V gene. The CDR3 loop spans 11 amino acids. The CDR3 DNA reads as TGTGCCAGCAGCTTAGTATACGAGCAGTACTTC. Translated, it gives CASSLVYEQYF. The whole variable domain, filled in from reference TRBV7-3 and TRBJ2-7, reads GAGVSQTPSNKVTEKGKYVELRCDPISGHTALYWYRQSLGQGPEFLIYFQGTGAADDSGLPNDRFFAVRPEGSVSTLKIQRTERGDSAVYLCASSLVYEQYFGPGTRLTVT.

This chain joins TRBV6-5 and TRBJ2-7; the D gene is possibly TRBD1 (5 bases). Germline-derived CDR1 and CDR2 are MNHEY and SVGAGI. The CDR3 loop spans 15 amino acids. Trimming shortened V by 1 base and J by 1 base, and 11 bases separated the two germline ends. CDR3 protein: CASSYLQAGSYEQYF. CDR3 DNA sequence: TGTGCCAGCAGTTACTTACAGGCAGGGTCCTACGAGCAGTACTTC.

This sequence joins TRBV28 and TRBJ2-7; D perhaps matches TRBD1 (6 bases). Germline V gives CDR1 MDHEN, CDR2 SYDVKM. V shed 7 bases and J shed 0 bases, with 16 bases lying between them. The CDR3 has 15 amino acids. For the CDR3, the DNA is TGTGCCAGCACCGAACGGGACACCGACTCCTACGAGCAGTACTTC. It specifies CASTERDTDSYEQYF. Filled out from reference TRBV28 and TRBJ2-7, the complete variable domain reads DVKVTQSSRYLVKRTGEKVFLECVQDMDHENMFWYRQDPGLGLRLIYFSYDVKMKEKGDIPEGYSVSREKKERFSLILESASTNQTSMYLCASTERDTDSYEQYFGPGTRLTVT.

This clone has only a few counts. V and J are TRBV11-3 and TRBJ2-3; 15 bases line up with TRBD2. This CDR3 comprises 16 residues. V dropped 1 base and J dropped 4; count of bases not matched to a gene: 0. The germline gives CDR1 SGHNT, CDR2 YENEEA. As DNA, the CDR3 is TGTGCCAGCAGCTTAGGGACTAGCGGGGGGGCAGATACGCAGTATTTT. Its translation: CASSLGTSGGADTQYF. Supplemented by reference TRBV11-3 and TRBJ2-3, the full variable domain reads EAGVVQSPRYKIIEKKQPVAFWCNPISGHNTLYWYLQNLGQGPELLIRYENEEAVDDSQLPKDRFSAERLKGVDSTLKIQPAELGDSAVYLCASSLGTSGGADTQYFGPGTRLTVL.

V usage is TRBV30 and J usage is TRBJ1-4; tentatively, D is TRBD1 (6 bases). There are 14 residues in the CDR3. The V end lost 2 bases, the J end lost 6 bases, and 13 bases lay between the germline ends. CDR1 and CDR2 from the germline V gene are GTSNPN and SVGIG (reference sequence). CDR3 amino acids: CAWSFNRDDEKLFF. The CDR3 DNA reads as TGTGCCTGGAGTTTCAACAGGGATGATGAAAAACTGTTTTTT.

The gene calls are TRBV5-1 and TRBJ2-2; maybe TRBD1 (5 bases). Per the germline V gene, CDR1 is SGHRS and CDR2 is YFSETQ. CDR3 length: 14 residues. V was clipped by 0 bases and J by 3 bases, with 6 bases between them. CDR3 DNA sequence: TGCGCCAGCAGCTTGGCACAGGACACCGGGGAGCTGTTTTTT. Translated: CASSLAQDTGELFF.

The genes are TRBV6-5 and TRBJ2-3; D is possibly TRBD2 (5 bases). Trimming took 5 bases from V and 3 from J, leaving 12 bases between them. CDR3 length: 14 residues. The germline V gene encodes CDR1 MNHEY and CDR2 SVGAGI. CDR3 protein: CASSPGRDTDTQYF. The CDR3 bases are TGTGCCAGCAGTCCGGGTCGGGATACAGATACGCAGTATTTT.

The chain employs TRBV30 and TRBJ2-7; 9 bases map to TRBD1. V shed 8 bases, J shed 4 bases, and the junction held 9 bases outside the gene matches. CDR1 is GTSNPN, CDR2 SVGIG, per germline (reference sequence). The CDR3 is made up of 13 amino acids. CDR3 sequence: CARSGTGFYEQYF. CDR3 sequence (DNA): TGTGCCCGATCCGGGACAGGGTTTTACGAGCAGTACTTC.

This clone was recorded a few times. This chain connects TRBV2 to TRBJ1-2; 7 bases are a match to TRBD1. Trimming at V came to 5 bases and at J to 1 base, leaving 10 bases not matched to a gene. The germline V gene encodes CDR1 SNHLY and CDR2 FYNNEI. This CDR3 spans 16 amino acids. The CDR3 sequence is CASSLDRPHLNYGYTF. The CDR3 coding sequence is TGTGCCAGCAGTTTGGACAGGCCGCACCTTAACTATGGCTACACCTTC.

In nucleotides, the CDR3 is TGTGCCAGCAGCTTGGCGGCAGGGGCCTACGAGCAGTACTTC. This codes for CASSLAAGAYEQYF. The chain recombines TRBV5-4 with TRBJ2-7; the D gene is possibly TRBD1 (6 bases). CDR3 length: 14 residues. V was clipped by 0 bases and J by 2 bases, with 9 bases between them. Germline V CDR1 and CDR2: SGHNT, YYREEE (reference sequence).

This CDR3 is CASSETGRGNVSPLHF. In DNA, the CDR3 is TGTGCCAGCAGTGAAACCGGGAGGGGTAACGTCTCACCCCTCCACTTT. The V gene is TRBV25-1, the J gene TRBJ1-6; weak D call: TRBD1 (5 bases). Trimming took 2 bases from V and 10 from J, leaving 18 bases between them. Germline values: CDR1 MGHDK, CDR2 SYGVNS. The length of the CDR3 is 16 residues.

Ten or more counts support this clone. J is TRBJ1-1 and V is TRBV18; D gene uncertain. The CDR3 length is 14 residues. V was trimmed by 6 bases and J by 1 base, leaving 12 bases between them. Germline CDR1 is KGHSH and CDR2 is LQKENI. The CDR3 nucleotides read TGTGCCAGCTCTCCAATAAGAGCGAACACTGAAGCTTTCTTT. It translates to CASSPIRANTEAFF.

This chain connects TRBV7-2 to TRBJ2-7, with D hard to call. Trimming took 5 bases from V and 4 from J, leaving 18 bases between them. The CDR3 runs 15 residues. Germline values: CDR1 SGHTA, CDR2 FQGNSA. CDR3 sequence: CASSPFETTFYEQYF. CDR3 in DNA: TGTGCCAGCAGCCCTTTTGAGACAACCTTTTACGAGCAGTACTTC.

J is TRBJ1-1 and V is TRBV29-1; D perhaps matches TRBD1 (5 bases). The length of the CDR3 is 13 residues. Germline V lookup: CDR1 SQVTM, CDR2 ANQGSEA. The CDR3 protein is CSHTDNSNTEAFF. The DNA for the CDR3 is TGCAGTCACACGGACAATTCTAACACTGAAGCTTTCTTT. Drawing the rest from reference TRBV29-1 and TRBJ1-1, the complete variable domain is SAVISQKPSRDICQRGTSLTIQCQVDSQVTMMFWYRQQPGQSLTLIATANQGSEATYESGFVIDKFPISRPNLTFSTLTVSNMSPEDSSIYLCSHTDNSNTEAFFGQGTRLTVV.

Notes on this clone: One end of the junction fails to match germline, which may point to a read error. CDR3 DNA: TGTGCCAGCTCCCCACCCGGGACAGTAGGAGAGACCCAGTACTTC. Its translation: CASSPPGTVGETQYF. This chain uses TRBV18 with TRBJ2-5; 7 bases match TRBD1. Germline CDR1 and CDR2: KGHSH and LQKENI. The CDR3 covers 15 residues. Variable domain in full (rest from reference TRBV18 and TRBJ2-5): NAGVMQNPRHLVRRRGQEARLRCSPMKGHSHVYWYRQLPEEGLKFMVYLQKENIIDESGMPKERFSAEFPKEGPSILRIQQVVRGDSAAYFCASSPPGTVGETQYFGPGTRLLVL.

This clone was detected a few times. This chain links TRBV4-2 with TRBJ2-5, with 8 bases that match TRBD2. CDR1 and CDR2 (germline): LGHNA, YNFKEQ. This CDR3 has 16 residues. V lost 0 bases, J lost 5 bases, and 8 bases stayed unmatched. CDR3 coding DNA: TGTGCCAGCAGCCAAGATTCCGGGGGGGCGTGGGAGACCCAGTACTTC. Protein product: CASSQDSGGAWETQYF.

In its sample, this clone was seen many times. The V and J genes are TRBV5-4 and TRBJ1-2; D is possibly TRBD1 (6 bases). The CDR3 consists of 12 residues. The germline CDR1 and CDR2 sequences are SGHNT and YYREEE (reference sequence). V lost 4 bases, J lost 6 bases, and 10 bases lay in between. CDR3 sequence: CASSLQGNGYTF. CDR3 coding DNA: TGTGCCAGCAGCCTACAGGGTAATGGCTACACCTTC.